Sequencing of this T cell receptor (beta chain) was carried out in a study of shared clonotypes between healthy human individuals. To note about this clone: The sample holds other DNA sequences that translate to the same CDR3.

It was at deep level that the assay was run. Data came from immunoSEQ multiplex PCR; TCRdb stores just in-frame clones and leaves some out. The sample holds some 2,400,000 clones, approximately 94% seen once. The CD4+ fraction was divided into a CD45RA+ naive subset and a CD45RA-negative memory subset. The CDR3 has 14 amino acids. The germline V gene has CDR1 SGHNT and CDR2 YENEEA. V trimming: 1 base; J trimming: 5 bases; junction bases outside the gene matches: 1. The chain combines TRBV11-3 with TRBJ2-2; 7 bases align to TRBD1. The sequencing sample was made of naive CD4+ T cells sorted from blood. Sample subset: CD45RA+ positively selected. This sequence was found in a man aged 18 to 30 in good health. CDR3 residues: CASSLAGGTGELFF. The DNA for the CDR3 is TGTGCCAGCAGCTTAGCAGGGGGTACCGGGGAGCTGTTTTTT.